The clone carrying this T cell receptor beta chain was seen a single time. The data were obtained in a study of blood T cell repertoires in COVID-19. Study summary: Acute and convalescent COVID-19 samples came from the United States, Italy and Spain. T cells, B-cell-depleted T cells, or PBMCs supplied cDNA or gDNA.

Study processing details: The authors estimated nucleated cell counts from reference gene primer amplification. Produced via immunoSEQ multiplex PCR; TCRdb's table is partial and in-frame only. V and J calls and clone size are as listed in that table; D and trimming were resolved from the DNA. The sample carries 25,000 to 35,000 clones, 85% recorded once. This CDR3 has 14 amino acids. Germline V gene lookup returns CDR1 LGHNA and CDR2 YSLEER. Between the trimmed V and J ends, which lost 2 bases and 1 base, there was a span of 8 bases. Sequencing was performed on peripheral blood. The chain uses TRBV4-3 and TRBJ1-1; D gene uncertain. The origin of this receptor is a man older than 75 with active COVID-19. CDR3 nucleotide sequence: TGCGCCAGCAGCCAAACGACGGGGAACACTGAAGCTTTCTTT. Residues: CASSQTTGNTEAFF.